This T cell receptor beta chain stems from a study of CD8 T cells in ankylosing spondylitis. The trim removed 4 bases at V and 1 base at J, leaving 4 bases unmatched. Germline CDR1 LNHDA, CDR2 SQIVND (reference sequence). The CDR3 is 16 residues long. For this clonotype: Its specificity is not known.

TCRdb reprocessed the 5' RACE reads via MiXCR and lists one record per CDR3 protein. The table lists around 100,000 distinct CDR3 sequences, approximately 25% of them singletons. Study-wide points: Blood from ankylosing spondylitis patients appeared to carry a characteristic roughly eight-variant TCR beta motif. Disease-linked clones, CD8+, were relatively rare in peripheral blood.

The TCR sequence derives from a male donor with ankylosing spondylitis. Sequencing was carried out using synovial fluid, either unsorted or a sorted T cell fraction (not recorded which). The chain combines TRBV19 with TRBJ2-6; 7 nucleotides agree with TRBD2. The CDR3, as DNA: TGTGCCAGTAGTAGACCGGGGGGATCTGGGGCCAACGTCCTGACTTTC. This encodes CASSRPGGSGANVLTF.